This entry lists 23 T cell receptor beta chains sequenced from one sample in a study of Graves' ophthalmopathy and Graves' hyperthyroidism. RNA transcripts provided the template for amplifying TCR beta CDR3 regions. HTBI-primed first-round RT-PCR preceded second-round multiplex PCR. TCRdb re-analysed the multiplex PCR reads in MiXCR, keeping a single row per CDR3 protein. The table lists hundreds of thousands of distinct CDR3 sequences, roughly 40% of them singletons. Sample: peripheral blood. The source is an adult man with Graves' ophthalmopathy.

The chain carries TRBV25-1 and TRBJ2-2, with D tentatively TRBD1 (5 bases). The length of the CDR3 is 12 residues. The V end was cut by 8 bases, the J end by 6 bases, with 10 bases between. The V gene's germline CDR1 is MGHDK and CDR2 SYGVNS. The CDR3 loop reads CASGKGAGELFF. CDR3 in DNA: TGTGCCAGCGGGAAAGGGGCCGGGGAGCTGTTTTTT.

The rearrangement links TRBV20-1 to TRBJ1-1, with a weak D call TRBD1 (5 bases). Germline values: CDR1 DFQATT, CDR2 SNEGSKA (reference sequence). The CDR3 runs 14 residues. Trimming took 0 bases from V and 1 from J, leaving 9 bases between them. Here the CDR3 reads CSAREGLWNTEAFF. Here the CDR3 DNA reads TGCAGTGCTAGAGAGGGACTTTGGAACACTGAAGCTTTCTTT.

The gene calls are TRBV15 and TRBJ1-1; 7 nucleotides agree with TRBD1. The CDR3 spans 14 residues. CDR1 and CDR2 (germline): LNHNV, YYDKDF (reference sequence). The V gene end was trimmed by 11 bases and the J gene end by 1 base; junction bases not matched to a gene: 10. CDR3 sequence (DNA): TGTGCCTGGAGGGAGGGACAGACGAACACTGAAGCTTTCTTT. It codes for CAWREGQTNTEAFF.

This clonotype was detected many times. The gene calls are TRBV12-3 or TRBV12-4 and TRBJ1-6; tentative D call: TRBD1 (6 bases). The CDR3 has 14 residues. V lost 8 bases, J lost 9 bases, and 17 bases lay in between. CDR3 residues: CASGTGLGGSPLHF. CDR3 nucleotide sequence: TGTGCCAGCGGTACAGGGCTGGGGGGTTCACCCCTCCACTTT.

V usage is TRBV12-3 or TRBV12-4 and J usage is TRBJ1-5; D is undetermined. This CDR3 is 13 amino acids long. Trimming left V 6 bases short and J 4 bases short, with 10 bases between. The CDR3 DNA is TGTGCCAGCAGGCTACACCTAAATCAGCCCCAGCATTTT. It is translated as CASRLHLNQPQHF.

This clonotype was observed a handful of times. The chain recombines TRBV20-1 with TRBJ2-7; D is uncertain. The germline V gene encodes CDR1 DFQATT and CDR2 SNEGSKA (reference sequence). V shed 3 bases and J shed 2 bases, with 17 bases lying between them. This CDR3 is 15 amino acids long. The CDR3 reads CSASFVSRQAYEQYF. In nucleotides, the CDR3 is TGCAGTGCTAGTTTCGTCAGCCGACAAGCCTACGAGCAGTACTTC.

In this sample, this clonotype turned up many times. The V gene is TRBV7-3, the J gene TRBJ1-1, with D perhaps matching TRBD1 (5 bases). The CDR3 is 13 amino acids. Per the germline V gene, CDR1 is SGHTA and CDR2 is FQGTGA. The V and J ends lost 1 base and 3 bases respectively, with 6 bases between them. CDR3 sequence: CASSLKGHTEAFF. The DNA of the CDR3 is TGTGCCAGCAGCTTAAAGGGACACACTGAAGCTTTCTTT.

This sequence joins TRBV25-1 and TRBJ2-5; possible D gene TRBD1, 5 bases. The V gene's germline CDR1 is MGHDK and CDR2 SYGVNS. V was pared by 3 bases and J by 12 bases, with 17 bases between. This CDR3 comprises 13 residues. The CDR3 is CASSDYRAGSKYF. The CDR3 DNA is TGTGCCAGCAGTGACTACCGGGCAGGGTCTAAGTACTTC.

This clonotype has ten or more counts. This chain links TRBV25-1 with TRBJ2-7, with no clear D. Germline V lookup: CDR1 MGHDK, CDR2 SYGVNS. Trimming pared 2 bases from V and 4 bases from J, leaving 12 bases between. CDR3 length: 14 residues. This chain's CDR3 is CASSEGGKWYEQYF. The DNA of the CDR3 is TGTGCCAGCAGTGAAGGTGGGAAATGGTACGAGCAGTACTTC.

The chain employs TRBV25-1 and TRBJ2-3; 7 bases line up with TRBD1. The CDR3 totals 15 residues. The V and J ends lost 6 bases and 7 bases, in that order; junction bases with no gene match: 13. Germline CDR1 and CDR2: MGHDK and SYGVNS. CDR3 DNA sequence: TGTGCCAGCAGCGTAGGACAGGACGATGGAAATACGCAGTATTTT. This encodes CASSVGQDDGNTQYF.

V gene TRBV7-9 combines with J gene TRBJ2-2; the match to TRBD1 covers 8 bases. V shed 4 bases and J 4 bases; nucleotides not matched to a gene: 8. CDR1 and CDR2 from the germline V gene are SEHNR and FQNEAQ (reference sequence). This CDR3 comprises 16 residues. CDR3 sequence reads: CASSSTGGPSTGELFF. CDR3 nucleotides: TGTGCCAGCAGCTCTACAGGGGGTCCGTCCACCGGGGAGCTGTTTTTT.

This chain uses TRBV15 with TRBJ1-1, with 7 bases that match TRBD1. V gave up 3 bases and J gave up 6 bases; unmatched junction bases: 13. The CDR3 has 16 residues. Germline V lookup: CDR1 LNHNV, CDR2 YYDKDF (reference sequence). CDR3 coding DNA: TGTGCCACCAGCAGTGACGTTCCGGGACAGTTGGCTGAAGCTTTCTTT. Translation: CATSSDVPGQLAEAFF.

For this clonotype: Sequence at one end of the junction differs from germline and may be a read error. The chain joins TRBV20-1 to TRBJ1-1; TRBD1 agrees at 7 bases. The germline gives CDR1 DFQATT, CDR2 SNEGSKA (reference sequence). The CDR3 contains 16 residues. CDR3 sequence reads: CSARDEGQIVNTETFF. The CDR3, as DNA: TGCAGTGCTAGAGATGAGGGACAGATTGTCAACACTGAAACTTTCTTT.

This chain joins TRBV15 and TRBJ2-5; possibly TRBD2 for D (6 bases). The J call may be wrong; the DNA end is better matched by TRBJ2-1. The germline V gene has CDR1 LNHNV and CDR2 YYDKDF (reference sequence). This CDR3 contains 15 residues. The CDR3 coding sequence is TGTGCCACCAGCAGAGAAAGGGGCCGGGGGAGTGAGCAGTTCTTC. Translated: CATSRERGRGSEQFF.

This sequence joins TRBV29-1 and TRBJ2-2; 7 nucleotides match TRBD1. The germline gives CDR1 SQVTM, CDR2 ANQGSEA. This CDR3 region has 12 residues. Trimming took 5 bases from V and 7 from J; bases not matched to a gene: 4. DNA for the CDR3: TGCAGCGTTTACAGGGGTGGCGGGGAGCTGTTTTTT. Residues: CSVYRGGGELFF.

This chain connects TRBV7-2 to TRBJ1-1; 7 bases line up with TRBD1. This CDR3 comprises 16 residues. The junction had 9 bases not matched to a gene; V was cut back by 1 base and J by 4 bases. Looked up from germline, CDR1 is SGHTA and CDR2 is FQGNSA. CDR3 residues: CASSLGQPGGGTEAFF. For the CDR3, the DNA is TGTGCCAGCAGCTTAGGACAGCCAGGGGGGGGCACTGAAGCTTTCTTT.

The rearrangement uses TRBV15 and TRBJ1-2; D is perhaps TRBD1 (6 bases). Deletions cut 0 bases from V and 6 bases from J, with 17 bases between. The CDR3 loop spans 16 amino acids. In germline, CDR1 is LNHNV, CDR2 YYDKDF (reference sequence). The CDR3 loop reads CATSRDRLDRGNGYTF. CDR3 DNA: TGTGCCACCAGCAGAGATCGCCTCGATAGGGGGAATGGCTACACCTTC.

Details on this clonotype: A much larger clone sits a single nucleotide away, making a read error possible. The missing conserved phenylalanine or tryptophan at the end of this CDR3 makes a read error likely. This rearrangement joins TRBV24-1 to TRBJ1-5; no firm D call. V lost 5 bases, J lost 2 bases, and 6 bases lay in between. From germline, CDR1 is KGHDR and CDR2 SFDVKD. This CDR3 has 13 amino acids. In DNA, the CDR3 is TGTGCCACCAGTGGGGATGGCAATCAGCCCCAGCATTCT. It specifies CATSGDGNQPQHS.

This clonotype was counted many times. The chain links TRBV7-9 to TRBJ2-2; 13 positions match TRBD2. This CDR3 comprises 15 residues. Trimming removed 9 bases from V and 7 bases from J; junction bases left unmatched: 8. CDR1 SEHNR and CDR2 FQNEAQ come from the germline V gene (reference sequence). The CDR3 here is CARHGLAGESGELFF. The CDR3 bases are TGTGCCAGGCACGGACTAGCGGGAGAAAGCGGGGAGCTGTTTTTT.

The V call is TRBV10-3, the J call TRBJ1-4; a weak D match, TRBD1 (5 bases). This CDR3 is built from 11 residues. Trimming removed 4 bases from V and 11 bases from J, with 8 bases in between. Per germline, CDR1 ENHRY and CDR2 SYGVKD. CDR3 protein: CAISGGDKLFF. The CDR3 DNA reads TGTGCCATCAGTGGGGGGGACAAACTGTTTTTT.

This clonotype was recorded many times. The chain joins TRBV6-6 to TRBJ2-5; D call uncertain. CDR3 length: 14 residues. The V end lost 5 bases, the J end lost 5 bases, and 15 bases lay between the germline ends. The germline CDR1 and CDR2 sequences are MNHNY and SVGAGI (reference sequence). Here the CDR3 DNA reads TGTGCCAGCAGTGACCTGGGAACGAGGGAGACCCAGTACTTC. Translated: CASSDLGTRETQYF.

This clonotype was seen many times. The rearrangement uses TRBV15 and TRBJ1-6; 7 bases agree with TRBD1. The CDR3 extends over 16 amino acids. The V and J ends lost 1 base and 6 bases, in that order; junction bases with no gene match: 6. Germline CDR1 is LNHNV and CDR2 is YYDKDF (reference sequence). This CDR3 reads CATSRGTGVGNSPLHF. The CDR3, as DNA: TGTGCCACCAGCAGAGGTACAGGGGTCGGTAATTCACCCCTCCACTTT.

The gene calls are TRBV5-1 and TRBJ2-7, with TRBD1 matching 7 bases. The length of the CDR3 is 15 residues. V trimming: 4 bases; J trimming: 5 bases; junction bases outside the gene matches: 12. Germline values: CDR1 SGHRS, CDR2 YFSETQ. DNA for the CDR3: TGCGCCAGCAGCCTCCCAGACAGGGCCCTGGACGAGCAGTACTTC. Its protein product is CASSLPDRALDEQYF. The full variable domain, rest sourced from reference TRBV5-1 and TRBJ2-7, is KAGVTQTPRYLIKTRGQQVTLSCSPISGHRSVSWYQQTPGQGLQFLFEYFSETQRNKGNFPGRFSGRQFSNSRSEMNVSTLELGDSALYLCASSLPDRALDEQYFGPGTRLTVT.